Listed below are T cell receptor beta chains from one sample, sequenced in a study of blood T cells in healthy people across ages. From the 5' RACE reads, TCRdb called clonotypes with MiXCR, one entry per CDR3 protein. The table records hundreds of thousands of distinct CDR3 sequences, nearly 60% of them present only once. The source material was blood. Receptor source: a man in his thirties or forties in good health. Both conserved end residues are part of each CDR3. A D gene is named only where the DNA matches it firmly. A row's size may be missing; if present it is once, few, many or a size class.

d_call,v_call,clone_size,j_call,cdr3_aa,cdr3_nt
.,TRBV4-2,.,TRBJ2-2,CASSQAAGPTGELFF,TGTGCCAGCAGCCAAGCTGCGGGCCCTACCGGGGAGCTGTTTTTT
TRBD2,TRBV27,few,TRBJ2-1,CARPGTSGIHEQFF,TGTGCCAGGCCTGGGACTAGCGGGATCCATGAGCAGTTCTTC
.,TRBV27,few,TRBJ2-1,CASGGGGGYNEQFF,TGTGCCAGCGGGGGCGGAGGGGGTTACAATGAGCAGTTCTTC
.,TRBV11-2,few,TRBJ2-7,CASMSMQGTLNEQYF,TGTGCCAGCATGTCTATGCAAGGGACGCTAAATGAGCAGTACTTC
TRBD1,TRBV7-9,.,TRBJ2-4,CASSMTGDKNIQYF,TGTGCCAGCAGTATGACAGGGGACAAGAACATTCAGTACTTC
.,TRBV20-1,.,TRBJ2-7,CSAKTPTYEQYF,TGCAGTGCCAAGACACCAACCTACGAGCAGTACTTC
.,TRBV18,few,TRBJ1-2,CASSPGAGYTF,TGTGCCAGCTCACCCGGGGCGGGCTACACCTTC
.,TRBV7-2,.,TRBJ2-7,CASSLYTRGYEQYF,TGTGCCAGCAGCTTATATACCCGGGGCTACGAGCAGTACTTC
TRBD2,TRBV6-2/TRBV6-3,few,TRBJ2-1,CASSHPGRAYNEQFF,TGTGCCAGCAGTCATCCGGGGAGGGCCTACAATGAGCAGTTCTTC
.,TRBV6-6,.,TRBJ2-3,CASSSGATDTQYF,TGTGCCAGCAGTTCGGGAGCCACAGATACGCAGTATTTT
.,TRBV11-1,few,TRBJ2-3,CASSQGGLFLETDTQYF,TGTGCCAGCAGTCAAGGAGGACTCTTCCTTGAAACAGATACGCAGTATTTT
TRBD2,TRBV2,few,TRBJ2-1,CASSDGTGGEQFF,TGTGCCAGCAGTGATGGAACGGGAGGGGAGCAGTTCTTC
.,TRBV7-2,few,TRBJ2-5,CASRPMDHNPKETQYF,TGTGCCAGCAGGCCCATGGACCACAACCCTAAAGAGACCCAGTACTTC
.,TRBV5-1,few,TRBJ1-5,CASSFHQPQHF,TGCGCCAGCAGCTTTCACCAGCCCCAGCATTTT
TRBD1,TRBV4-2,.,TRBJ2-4,CASSRDREKQYF,TGTGCCAGCAGCCGGGACAGGGAAAAGCAGTACTTC
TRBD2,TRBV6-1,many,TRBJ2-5,CASRAGTRGLAGQETQYF,TGTGCCAGCAGGGCCGGGACTCGAGGGCTAGCGGGGCAAGAGACCCAGTACTTC
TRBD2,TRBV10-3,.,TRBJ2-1,CAISGALEPRGLAGDNEQFF,TGTGCCATCAGTGGTGCCCTCGAACCCCGGGGACTAGCGGGAGACAATGAGCAGTTCTTC
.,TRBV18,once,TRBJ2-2,CSSSPRSVRLPTNTGELFF,TGTTCCAGCTCACCACGATCCGTCCGACTACCCACGAACACCGGGGAGCTGTTTTTT
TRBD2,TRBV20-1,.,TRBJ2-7,CSAPTSGSHTYEQYF,TGCAGTGCTCCGACTAGCGGGAGCCACACCTACGAGCAGTACTTC
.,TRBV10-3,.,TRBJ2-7,CAINAERSYEQYF,TGTGCCATCAATGCGGAACGATCCTACGAGCAGTACTTC
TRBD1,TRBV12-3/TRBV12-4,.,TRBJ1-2,CASSSNQGEHGYTF,TGTGCCAGCAGTTCCAACCAGGGGGAACATGGCTACACCTTC
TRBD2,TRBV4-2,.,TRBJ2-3,CASSLKRGADTQYF,TGTGCCAGCAGCCTTAAGCGGGGGGCAGATACGCAGTATTTT
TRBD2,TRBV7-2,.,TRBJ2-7,CASSSPRGLAGSIEQYF,TGTGCCAGCAGCTCCCCCAGAGGGCTAGCGGGGTCCATCGAGCAGTACTTC
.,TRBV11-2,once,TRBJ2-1,CASSLAWGASYNEQFF,TGTGCCAGCAGCTTAGCTTGGGGGGCCTCCTACAATGAGCAGTTCTTC
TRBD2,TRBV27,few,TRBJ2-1,CASSLILAGGPNEQFF,TGTGCCAGCAGTTTAATACTAGCGGGAGGGCCCAATGAGCAGTTCTTC
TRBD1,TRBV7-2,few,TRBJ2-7,CASSHPNRGPYEQYF,TGTGCCAGCAGTCACCCAAACAGGGGACCCTACGAGCAGTACTTC
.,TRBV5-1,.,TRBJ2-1,CASSSSRWTVNEQFF,TGCGCCAGCAGTTCTTCCCGTTGGACAGTCAATGAGCAGTTCTTC
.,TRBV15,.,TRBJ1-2,CATSSAGTGYGYTF,TGTGCCACCAGCAGCGCAGGGACCGGCTATGGCTACACCTTC
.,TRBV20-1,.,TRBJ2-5,CSATPPGGTGAQETQYF,TGCAGTGCTACCCCACCAGGAGGGACCGGAGCCCAAGAGACCCAGTACTTC
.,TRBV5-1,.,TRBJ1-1,CASRRALGDTEAFF,TGCGCCAGCCGTCGCGCCCTAGGGGACACTGAAGCTTTCTTT
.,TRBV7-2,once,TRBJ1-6,CASSEVRGTSYNSPLHF,TGTGCCAGCAGCGAAGTCAGGGGAACCTCCTATAATTCACCCCTCCACTTT
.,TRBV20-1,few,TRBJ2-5,CSARDQTGTSVIKTQYF,TGCAGTGCTAGAGACCAAACCGGGACGTCCGTGATCAAGACCCAGTACTTC
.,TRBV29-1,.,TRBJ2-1,CSAGRWGEQFF,TGCAGCGCCGGGCGATGGGGGGAGCAGTTCTTC
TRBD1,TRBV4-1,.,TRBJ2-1,CASSQTGQGVSEQFF,TGCGCCAGCAGCCAGACGGGACAGGGGGTGAGTGAGCAGTTCTTC
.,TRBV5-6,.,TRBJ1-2,CTSSVSANYGYTF,TGTACCAGCAGCGTGTCAGCTAACTATGGCTACACCTTC
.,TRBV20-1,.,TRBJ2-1,CSVRDTYNNEQFF,TGCAGTGTGAGGGACACCTATAACAATGAGCAGTTCTTC
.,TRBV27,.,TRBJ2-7,CASSLTPVGYEQYF,TGTGCCAGCAGTTTGACCCCCGTGGGCTACGAGCAGTACTTC
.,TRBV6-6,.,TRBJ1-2,CASSSYQGRGGYTF,TGTGCCAGCAGTTCTTACCAGGGGCGGGGTGGCTACACCTTC
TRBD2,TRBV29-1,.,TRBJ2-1,CSVRLAGGNRWVNEQFF,TGCAGCGTCAGACTAGCGGGGGGGAACCGGTGGGTCAATGAGCAGTTCTTC
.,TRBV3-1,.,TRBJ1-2,CASSFSLMDYGYTF,TGTGCCAGCAGCTTCAGCCTCATGGACTATGGCTACACCTTC
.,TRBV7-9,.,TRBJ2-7,CASSKSGQGLSEQYF,TGTGCCAGCAGTAAATCCGGACAGGGACTAAGCGAGCAGTACTTC
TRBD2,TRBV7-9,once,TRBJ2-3,CASSSAGLAGFTDTQYF,TGTGCCAGCAGCTCAGCAGGACTAGCGGGATTCACAGATACGCAGTATTTT